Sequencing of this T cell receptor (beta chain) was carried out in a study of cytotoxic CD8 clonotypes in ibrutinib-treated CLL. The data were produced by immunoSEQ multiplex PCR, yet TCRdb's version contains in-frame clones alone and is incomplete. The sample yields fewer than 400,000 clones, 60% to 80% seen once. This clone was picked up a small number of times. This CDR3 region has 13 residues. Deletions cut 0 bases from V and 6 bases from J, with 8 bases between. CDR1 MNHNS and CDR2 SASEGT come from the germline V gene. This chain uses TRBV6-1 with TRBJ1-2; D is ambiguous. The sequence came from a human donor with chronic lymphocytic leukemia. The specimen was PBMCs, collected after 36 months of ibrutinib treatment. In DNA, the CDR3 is TGTGCCAGCAGTGAAGCGGGTCCGCATGGCTACACCTTC. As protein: CASSEAGPHGYTF.